This TCR beta chain emerged from a study of cytomegalovirus exposure and HLA in healthy donors (dated by TCRdb to between 2016 and 2019). Broadly, across the study: An earlier analysis of roughly 570 of the donors reported 276 Gb of sequence data and 117 million unique TCR beta sequences obtained from about 200 million T cells. About five DR-DQ haplotypes were treated as single units for association and clustering because of strong linkage in the cohort. Donor age, sex, ethnicity and CMV serostatus were compiled alongside the repertoire data. The later analysis used no new phenotypic data to find candidate immune exposures, relying instead on TCR beta sequences and their occurrence across donors. Every discovery cohort repertoire had been produced on one sequencing platform. Typing coverage differed by locus: A, B, C, DRB1 and DQB1 were typed in roughly 620-630 donors, DQA1 in roughly 510, DPA1 in 600 to 610, and DPB1 in 472. Among about 410 genotyped donors of the cohort, an average of around 240,000 unique TCR beta nucleotide sequences was sequenced per donor, of which about 18% were non-productive. The genetic ancestry cluster associated with self-reported Caucasian donors included 80% to 90% of the 398 genotyped donors. High-throughput TCR immunosequencing, statistical association of individual TCRs with disease status, and machine learning were combined to predict cytomegalovirus infection status. Both class I and class II loci were covered by HLA typing, at four-digit resolution. The T cell repertoires of about 700 subjects were profiled by immunosequencing and related to cytomegalovirus serostatus. An earlier analysis of a few hundred of the donors applied high-throughput TCR beta sequencing to assess whether each TCR beta V gene segment acted as functional or pseudogenic. To study patterns of TCR occurrence, a later analysis re-analyzed previously published TCR beta repertoires from just over 650 donors and added high-resolution HLA genotyping. An early release that covered fewer than 800 HLA-typed donors contained approximately 300 gigabases of sequencing data and around 85 million unique TCR sequences. A later genetic analysis used genome-wide SNP genotypes for about 60% of the roughly 700 donors, treating that subset as a discovery cohort. The study was designed to test whether signatures of past pathogen exposure could be identified by cataloging public T cell receptors. Along with the approximately 620-subject first cohort, a separate validation cohort of more than 90 different subjects was used.

A note on this clone: Its specific antigen is unknown. No base quality information exists; no much larger clone differs at one position.

The trim is 5 bases for V and 7 bases for J, with a gap of 9 bases between the germline ends. From cysteine to phenylalanine, the CDR3 is 12 amino acids long. Left in the record is the CDR3 DNA by itself, 36 bases read in frame from the first base. From the germline V gene (reference sequence), CDR1 is SEHNR and CDR2 is FQNEAQ. The cohort was made up of about 670 healthy bone marrow donors. Cohort members were all nominally healthy when sampled, although unrecorded immune exposures were likely present. The donor tested CMV seropositive, placing the donor among the 289 seropositive members of the cohort. Every donor gave a peripheral blood sample, and the peripheral blood mononuclear cells from that sample were used for TCR beta sequencing. The Qiagen DNeasy Blood Extraction Kit was used to extract genomic DNA from the blood cell samples. Library preparation used the immunoSEQ multiplex PCR assay. The multiplex PCR relied on a mix of 60 forward primers for TCR Vbeta segments and 13 reverse primers for TCR Jbeta segments. The CDR3 region of rearranged TCR beta genes was amplified from genomic DNA with a multiplex PCR assay. Amplified TCR beta libraries were sequenced as 87-base-pair reads on the Illumina HiSeq System. The study's processing was this. In a later analysis, 80 million or so unique TCR beta chains were counted across the 690 or so repertoires, and about 10 million of these chains were shared by at least two donors. A nearest-neighbor algorithm error-corrected the raw reads and collapsed the reads into unique sequences, merging closely related sequences to remove PCR and sequencing errors. V, D and J gene segments were assigned by aligning CDR3 sequences to IMGT reference sequences. For a sequence to be retained, a match of at least six nucleotides to both a V gene segment and a J gene segment was required. A rearrangement counted as productive if the CDR3 had no stop codons and remained in frame with V and J, and every other rearrangement counted as non-productive. Following IMGT convention, CDR3 was defined as the stretch from the second conserved V-encoded cysteine up to the conserved J-encoded phenylalanine. In an earlier analysis of around 600 of the donors, sequences lacking an unambiguous match to a single V gene segment were excluded. An earlier analysis of 587 of the donors classified V segments as functional when productive rearrangements were above 56.7% and as segregating when the standard deviation between donors was above 5%. A statistical classification framework was built for diagnosing cytomegalovirus status from the catalog of TCR beta chain sequences. V and J gene assignment, in a later analysis, came from comparing TCR nucleotide sequences with IMGT/GENE-DB human TR gene sequences. A later analysis assigned CDR3 sequences and most-parsimonious VDJ recombination scenarios with the TCRdist pipeline. In a later analysis, every TCR beta chain was defined by the combination of its CDR3 amino acid sequence and its V-gene family, and reads without a unique V-gene family were dropped. A later analysis removed 450 to 600 highly shared, low-generation-probability nucleotide sequences to deal with suspected cross-contamination and a sequencing artifact. A later analysis calculated a clonal expansion index for each public chain from normalized within-repertoire ranks of inferred template counts. Generation probabilities in a later analysis came from a VDJ recombination model fitted to out-of-frame rearrangements, and those results were checked against IGoR. In a later analysis, TCR-TCR, TCR-HLA and TCR-CMV co-occurrence was scored with hypergeometric tests, and a repertoire-size bias correction was applied to TCR pairs. A later analysis estimated false discovery rates by permuting HLA or CMV assignments 20 times. In a later analysis, co-occurring TCRs were grouped with DBSCAN, and TCRdist sequence similarity was added when clustering was performed within HLA-allele-positive subsets. Co-occurrence clustering excluded repertoires with fewer than 30,000 or more than 120,000 public chains, plus five with anomalous nucleotide sharing. In its TCRdb copy, this immuneACCESS table keeps in-frame sequences only and misses some clones. Where compared with another copy, unresolved V genes explain less than half of these, and the others have no known cause. V and J calls and clone size are given by that table; D and trimming were obtained from the DNA. Counted in this sample were about 110,000 clones; roughly three quarters of them appeared once. The ten most abundant clones make up roughly 5.6% of the sample.

Results and caveats for the whole study, not just this receptor: According to a later analysis, parvovirus B19, influenza, CMV and Epstein-Barr virus appeared linked to several top co-occurrence clusters. A further reported finding was that TCR beta sequences accurately predicted the HLA-A and HLA-B alleles for most subjects in the first cohort. Seventeen rarely observed V segments, including chromosome 9 orphons, were excluded from the earlier analysis of about 610 of the donors because counts were too low. V-gene and J-gene trimming of TCR beta chains was associated with a missense DCLRE1C variant in a later genetic analysis, and the association was replicated in an independent cohort. When HLA alleles, especially DR and DQ, strongly co-occurred, attributing TCR associations to individual alleles was difficult. Because the 87-base-pair reads could not distinguish some IMGT-functional V segments, including TRBV6-2 and TRBV6-3, those segments were excluded. This cohort had only TCR beta chains sequenced, and the lack of alpha or paired-chain data limited which features could be detected. Roughly uniform sequencing depth across donors was assumed in presence/absence analyses, although this assumption may not hold. A later analysis found that TCR association rates varied across HLA loci, with DRB1 alleles showing the most associated TCRs and HLA-C alleles the fewest. Three of the identified cytomegalovirus-associated TCR beta chains were confirmed in vitro to be specific for cytomegalovirus antigens. For the cohort, immune exposure information was limited to CMV serostatus. HLA typing was unavailable for some donors at each locus, so association tests used only the typed subset. Most CMV-associated TCR beta chains appeared to be HLA-restricted in a later analysis, and the HLA associations seemed to be driven largely by CMV exposure. Broadly in line with IMGT annotations, most TCR beta V segments showed up in productive rearrangements about 90% or about 30% of the time in an earlier analysis of 587 of the donors. A group of highly shared sequence variants was considered likely to be a technical artifact of the sequencing pipeline. Correlated functional status among segregating V segments might reflect linkage disequilibrium, but an unknown experimental factor could not be ruled out. In a later analysis, HLA-associated TCR beta chains showed more clonal expansion and lower generation probabilities than non-associated chains that were equally common. While some public TCRs were present in many individuals, most TCR sequences turned up only very rarely across donors. The study listed over 150 TCR beta chains as associated with cytomegalovirus. Cytomegalovirus status was reported to be diagnosed by the classifier with high specificity and sensitivity in both the original and validation cohorts. It was suggested by the authors that the approach could potentially be generalized to other disease states and immunological phenotypes. In a later analysis, around 15,000 TCR beta sequences were associated with specific HLA alleles at a false discovery rate of 0.05. A later genetic analysis reported fewer N-insertions in productive TCRs among donors in an Asian-associated ancestry cluster than the roughly 700-donor mean.

Recombination joined TRBV7-9 with TRBJ2-1; TRBD2 could be the D gene, as 5 bases match. The TCR originated in a man aged 30-40 years in good health and CMV-seropositive. Sequenced sample: PBMCs. The DNA sequence is as follows: TGTGCCAGCAGCCCCGGGATAAATGAGCAGTTCTTC. This yields the protein CASSPGINEQFF. Extended through the reference TRBV7-9 and TRBJ2-1 proteins, this CDR3 yields the full variable domain: DTGVSQNPRHKITKRGQNVTFRCDPISEHNRLYWYRQTLGQGPEFLTYFQNEAQLEKSRLLSDRFSAERPKGSFSTLEIQRTEQGDSAMYLCASSPGINEQFFGPGTRLTVL.